These T cell receptor beta chains were read from a single sample in a study of early T cells in non-severe SARS-CoV-2 infection. TCRdb used MiXCR to reprocess the 5' RACE reads, holding one entry per CDR3 protein. Altogether tens of thousands of distinct CDR3 sequences are present, 10% being singletons, with the ten largest covering under 10%. The material was whole blood, obtained at baseline. Receptors were obtained from an adult who was a healthcare worker with PCR-confirmed SARS-CoV-2 infection or an uninfected control (not recorded which). Each CDR3 is given with its conserved first and last residue. Fields, in order: V gene, J gene, D gene, clone size, CDR3 DNA, CDR3 protein. A D gene is named only where the DNA matches it firmly. The size entry is marked missing in some rows and otherwise reads once, few, many or a size class.

V: TRBV20-1; J: TRBJ1-5; D: .; size: .; DNA: TGCAGTGCTAGAGATCAGAGCAGGGTCAGGCAGCCCCAGCATTTT; CDR3: CSARDQSRVRQPQHF
V: TRBV3-1; J: TRBJ1-2; D: TRBD1; size: .; DNA: TGTGCCAGCAGAGCCGGGACAGGGGAGGGCTACACCTTC; CDR3: CASRAGTGEGYTF
V: TRBV6-2/TRBV6-3; J: TRBJ1-5; D: .; size: many; DNA: TGTGCCAGCAGTTACTATGCAGGGGACAATCAGCCCCAGCATTTT; CDR3: CASSYYAGDNQPQHF
V: TRBV7-7; J: TRBJ2-1; D: TRBD2; size: few; DNA: TGTGCTAGCAGCTATAGCGGGGCCAATGAGCAGTTCTTC; CDR3: CASSYSGANEQFF
V: TRBV6-5; J: TRBJ1-5; D: TRBD1; size: .; DNA: TGTGCCAGCAGGAGCACAGGGGTAGCCGGACAGCCCCAGCATTTT; CDR3: CASRSTGVAGQPQHF
V: TRBV28; J: TRBJ1-2; D: .; size: .; DNA: TGTGCCAGCACCTCTCTATATGGCTACACCTTC; CDR3: CASTSLYGYTF
V: TRBV5-1; J: TRBJ2-3; D: .; size: many; DNA: TGCGCCAGCAGCTTGGAGCACGAACCTAGCACAGATACGCAGTATTTT; CDR3: CASSLEHEPSTDTQYF
V: TRBV18; J: TRBJ1-1; D: .; size: few; DNA: TGTGCCAGCTCACCATCAGGGGCCGGATACACTGAAGCTTTCTTT; CDR3: CASSPSGAGYTEAFF
V: TRBV7-8; J: TRBJ1-5; D: .; size: few; DNA: TGTGCCAGCAGCTTCCGACAGGATCAGCCCCAGCATTTT; CDR3: CASSFRQDQPQHF
V: TRBV20-1; J: TRBJ1-5; D: TRBD1; size: .; DNA: TGCAGTGCTACCCTGGGACAGCCTAATCAGCCCCAGCATTTT; CDR3: CSATLGQPNQPQHF
V: TRBV19; J: TRBJ2-7; D: .; size: few; DNA: TGTGCCAGTAGTATGCAGACAGCCTACGAGCAGTACTTC; CDR3: CASSMQTAYEQYF
V: TRBV12-3/TRBV12-4; J: TRBJ2-7; D: .; size: few; DNA: TGTGCCAGCAGTTTCAACAGGGTCCACGAGCAGTACTTC; CDR3: CASSFNRVHEQYF
V: TRBV12-5; J: TRBJ2-3; D: .; size: once; DNA: TGTGCTAGTGGTTTGTCAGATACGCAGTATTTT; CDR3: CASGLSDTQYF
V: TRBV27; J: TRBJ2-5; D: TRBD1; size: many; DNA: TGTGCCAGCAGTATACAGGGGCCCCTCCCTCAAGAGACCCAGTACTTC; CDR3: CASSIQGPLPQETQYF
V: TRBV6-1; J: TRBJ2-3; D: TRBD1; size: .; DNA: TGTGCCAGCAGTGAAATTCCGGGACAGGGGACAGATACGCAGTATTTT; CDR3: CASSEIPGQGTDTQYF
V: TRBV5-6; J: TRBJ1-5; D: .; size: many; DNA: TGTGCCAGCAGCTGGGGCAGCAATCAGCCCCAGCATTTT; CDR3: CASSWGSNQPQHF
V: TRBV7-2; J: TRBJ1-3; D: .; size: few; DNA: TGTGCCAGCAGCTTAGAGGGCGGCGAAAACACCATATATTTT; CDR3: CASSLEGGENTIYF
V: TRBV29-1; J: TRBJ2-7; D: .; size: .; DNA: TGCAGCGTTGCAGAGGGAAGCGAGCAGTACTTC; CDR3: CSVAEGSEQYF
V: TRBV5-1; J: TRBJ2-3; D: TRBD1; size: .; DNA: TGCGCCAGCAGCTGGACAGGGAGTCAGCCAGATACGCAGTATTTT; CDR3: CASSWTGSQPDTQYF
V: TRBV30; J: TRBJ2-6; D: .; size: few; DNA: TGTGCCTGGGGAGGTAGCGGGGCCAACGTCCTGACTTTC; CDR3: CAWGGSGANVLTF
V: TRBV6-5; J: TRBJ1-6; D: .; size: few; DNA: TGTGCCAGCAGTTATCAGGACCCTATTTATAATTCACCCCTCCACTTT; CDR3: CASSYQDPIYNSPLHF
V: TRBV7-9; J: TRBJ2-3; D: TRBD2; size: .; DNA: TGTGCCAGCAGCTTAGCCCCCGGGGGGTCAGATACGCAGTATTTT; CDR3: CASSLAPGGSDTQYF
V: TRBV5-6; J: TRBJ1-5; D: .; size: few; DNA: TGTGCCAGCAGCTTAGGAACCGGGCCGGGGCAGCCCCAGCATTTT; CDR3: CASSLGTGPGQPQHF
V: TRBV7-9; J: TRBJ2-1; D: TRBD2; size: once; DNA: TGTGCCAGCAGCGGACTAGCGGGGGACCCGAGCTCCTACAATGAGCAGTTCTTC; CDR3: CASSGLAGDPSSYNEQFF
V: TRBV5-6; J: TRBJ2-7; D: .; size: .; DNA: TGTGCCAGCAGCTTGTTACGGTACGAGCAGTACTTC; CDR3: CASSLLRYEQYF
V: TRBV6-5; J: TRBJ1-6; D: TRBD1; size: .; DNA: TGTGCCAGCAGTTCGACAGGGGCTTCACCCCTCCACTTT; CDR3: CASSSTGASPLHF
V: TRBV30; J: TRBJ1-2; D: TRBD1; size: many; DNA: TGTGCCTGGAGTGCAGGGGGCGGCTACACCTTC; CDR3: CAWSAGGGYTF
V: TRBV6-6; J: TRBJ2-3; D: .; size: few; DNA: TGTGCCAGCAGTTACCCCAAAGACCTAAGCACAGATACGCAGTATTTT; CDR3: CASSYPKDLSTDTQYF
V: TRBV4-1; J: TRBJ2-7; D: TRBD2; size: few; DNA: TGCGCCAGCAGACAGACTAGCGGGGCCTCCTGCGAGCAGTACTTC; CDR3: CASRQTSGASCEQYF
V: TRBV3-1; J: TRBJ2-2; D: .; size: few; DNA: TGTGCCAGCAGCGAAGACACCGCCTCCGGGGAGCTGTTTTTT; CDR3: CASSEDTASGELFF
V: TRBV4-1; J: TRBJ2-7; D: TRBD1; size: few; DNA: TGCGCCAGCAGCCAAGTTGTAGCCAGGGGGCGTTACGAGCAGTACTTC; CDR3: CASSQVVARGRYEQYF
V: TRBV6-2/TRBV6-3; J: TRBJ2-7; D: TRBD2; size: .; DNA: TGTGCCAGCAGAAGGTCCGGGGGGTCCTACGAGCAGTACTTC; CDR3: CASRRSGGSYEQYF
V: TRBV5-1; J: TRBJ2-1; D: .; size: .; DNA: TGCGCCAGCAGCTTGTACAGGCCCAATGAGCAGTTCTTC; CDR3: CASSLYRPNEQFF
V: TRBV12-3/TRBV12-4; J: TRBJ2-7; D: TRBD1; size: .; DNA: TGTGCCAGCAGTCCCCGCCTAGGGACAGCTAGGGGAGATGAGCAGTACTTC; CDR3: CASSPRLGTARGDEQYF
V: TRBV11-3; J: TRBJ1-4; D: .; size: .; DNA: TGTGCCAGCAGCCCCTACCAGGGCAATGAAAAACTGTTTTTT; CDR3: CASSPYQGNEKLFF
V: TRBV7-2; J: TRBJ2-1; D: .; size: many; DNA: TGTGCCAGCACCCGCCCCGGGGTGTACAATGAGCAGTTCTTC; CDR3: CASTRPGVYNEQFF
V: TRBV6-5; J: TRBJ2-7; D: TRBD2; size: few; DNA: TGTGCCAGCAGTCCCGCGGGGAGGGGCGAGCAGTACTTC; CDR3: CASSPAGRGEQYF
V: TRBV18; J: TRBJ1-1; D: TRBD1; size: many; DNA: TGTGCCAGCTCAGCGGACAGGGCAAATGAAGCTTTCTTT; CDR3: CASSADRANEAFF
V: TRBV7-6; J: TRBJ2-3; D: TRBD2; size: .; DNA: TGTGCCAGCAGCAAGAGTGCTAGCGGTTATACGCAGTATTTT; CDR3: CASSKSASGYTQYF